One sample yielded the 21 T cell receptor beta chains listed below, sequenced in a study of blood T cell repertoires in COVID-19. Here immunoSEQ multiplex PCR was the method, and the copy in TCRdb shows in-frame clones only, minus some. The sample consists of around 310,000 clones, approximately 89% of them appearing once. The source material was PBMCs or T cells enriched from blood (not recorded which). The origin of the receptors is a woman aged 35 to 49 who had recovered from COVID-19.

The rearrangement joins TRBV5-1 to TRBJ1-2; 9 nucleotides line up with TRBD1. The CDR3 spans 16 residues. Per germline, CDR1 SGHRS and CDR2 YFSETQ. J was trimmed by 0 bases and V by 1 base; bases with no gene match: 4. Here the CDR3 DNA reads TGCGCCAGCAGCTTGTCGGGACAGGGAGCTAACTATGGCTACACCTTC. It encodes CASSLSGQGANYGYTF.

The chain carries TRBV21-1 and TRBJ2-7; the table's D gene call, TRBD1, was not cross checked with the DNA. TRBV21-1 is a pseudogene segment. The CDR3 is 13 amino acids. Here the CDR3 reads CASSSAGTYEQYF. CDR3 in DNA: TGTGCCAGCAGCTCGGCAGGGACCTACGAGCAGTACTTC.

The CDR3 here is CASSQGYPGQGATNEKLFF. The CDR3 nucleotides read TGTGCCAGCAGCCAGGGGTATCCGGGACAGGGGGCGACTAATGAAAAACTGTTTTTT. The chain employs TRBV3-1 (or the pseudogene TRBV3-2) and TRBJ1-4, with TRBD1 matching over 12 bases. Germline CDR1 and CDR2: LGHDT and YNNKEL (reference sequence). This CDR3 is 19 amino acids long. V was clipped by 3 bases and J by 2 bases; unmatched bases: 10.

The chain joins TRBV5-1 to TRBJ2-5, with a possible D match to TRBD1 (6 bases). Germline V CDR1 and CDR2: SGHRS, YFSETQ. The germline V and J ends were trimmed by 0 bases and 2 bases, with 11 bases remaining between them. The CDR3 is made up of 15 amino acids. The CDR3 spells CASSLEGGAQETQYF. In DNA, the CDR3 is TGCGCCAGCAGCTTGGAAGGGGGTGCACAAGAGACCCAGTACTTC.

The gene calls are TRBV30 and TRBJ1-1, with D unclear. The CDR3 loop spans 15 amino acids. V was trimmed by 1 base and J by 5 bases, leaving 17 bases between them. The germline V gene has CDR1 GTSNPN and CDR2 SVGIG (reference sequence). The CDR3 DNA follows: TGTGCCTGGAGTGCCCTCGACATAAGAGATACTGAAGCTTTCTTT. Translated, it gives CAWSALDIRDTEAFF.

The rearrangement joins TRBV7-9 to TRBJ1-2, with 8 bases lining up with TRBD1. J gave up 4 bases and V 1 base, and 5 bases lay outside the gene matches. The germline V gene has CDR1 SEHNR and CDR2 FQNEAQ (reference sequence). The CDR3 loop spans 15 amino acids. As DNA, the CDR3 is TGTGCCAGCAGCTTAGGTTCAGGGGGCGTCTATGGCTACACCTTC. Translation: CASSLGSGGVYGYTF.

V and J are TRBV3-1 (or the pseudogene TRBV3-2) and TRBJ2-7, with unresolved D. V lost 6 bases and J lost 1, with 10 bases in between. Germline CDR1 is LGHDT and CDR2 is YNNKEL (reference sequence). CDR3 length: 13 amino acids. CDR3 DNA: TGTGCCAGCAGTACCCAGGAATCCTACGAGCAGTACTTC. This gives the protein CASSTQESYEQYF.

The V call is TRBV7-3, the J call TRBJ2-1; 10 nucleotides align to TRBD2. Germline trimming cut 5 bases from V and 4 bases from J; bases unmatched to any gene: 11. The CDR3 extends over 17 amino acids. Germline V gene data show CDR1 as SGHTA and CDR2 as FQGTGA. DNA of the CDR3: TGTGCCAGCAGCGCCGATCCGGGACTAGCGAAATACAATGAGCAGTTCTTC. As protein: CASSADPGLAKYNEQFF.

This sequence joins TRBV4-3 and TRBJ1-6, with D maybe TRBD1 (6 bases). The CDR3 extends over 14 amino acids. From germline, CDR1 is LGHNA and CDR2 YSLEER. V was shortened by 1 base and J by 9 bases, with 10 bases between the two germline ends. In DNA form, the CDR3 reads TGCGCCAGCAGCCAAGCAGGGGCAACTTCACCCCTCCACTTT. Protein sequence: CASSQAGATSPLHF.

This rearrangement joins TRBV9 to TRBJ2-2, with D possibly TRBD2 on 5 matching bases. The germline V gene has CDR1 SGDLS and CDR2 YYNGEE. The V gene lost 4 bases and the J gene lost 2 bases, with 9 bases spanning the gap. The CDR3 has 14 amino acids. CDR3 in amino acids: CASSPRTNTGELFF. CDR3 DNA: TGTGCCAGCAGCCCCCGGACTAACACCGGGGAGCTGTTTTTT.

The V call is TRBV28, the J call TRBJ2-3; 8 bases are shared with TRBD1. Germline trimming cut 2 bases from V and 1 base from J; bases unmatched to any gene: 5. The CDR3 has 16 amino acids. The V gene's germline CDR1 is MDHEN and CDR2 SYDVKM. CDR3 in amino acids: CASSLQSTGGTDTQYF. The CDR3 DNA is TGTGCCAGCAGTTTACAATCGACAGGGGGCACAGATACGCAGTATTTT.

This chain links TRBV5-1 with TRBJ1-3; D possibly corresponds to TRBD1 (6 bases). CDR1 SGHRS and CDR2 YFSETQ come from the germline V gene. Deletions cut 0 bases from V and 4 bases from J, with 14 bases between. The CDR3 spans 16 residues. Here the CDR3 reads CASSLAGADFGNTIYF. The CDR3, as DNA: TGCGCCAGCAGCTTGGCAGGGGCGGACTTCGGAAACACCATATATTTT. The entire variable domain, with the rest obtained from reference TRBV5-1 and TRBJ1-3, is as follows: KAGVTQTPRYLIKTRGQQVTLSCSPISGHRSVSWYQQTPGQGLQFLFEYFSETQRNKGNFPGRFSGRQFSNSRSEMNVSTLELGDSALYLCASSLAGADFGNTIYFGEGSWLTVV.

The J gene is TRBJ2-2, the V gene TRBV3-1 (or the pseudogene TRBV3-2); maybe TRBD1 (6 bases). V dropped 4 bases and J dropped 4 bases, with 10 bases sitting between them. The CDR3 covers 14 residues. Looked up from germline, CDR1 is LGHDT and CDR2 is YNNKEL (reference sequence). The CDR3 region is CASSPPGVTGELFF. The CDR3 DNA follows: TGTGCCAGCAGCCCCCCAGGGGTCACCGGGGAGCTGTTTTTT.

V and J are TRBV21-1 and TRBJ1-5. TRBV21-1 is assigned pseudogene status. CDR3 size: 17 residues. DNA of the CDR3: TGTGCCAGCAGCAAAAGCGGGGAGACAAATAGCAATCAGCCCCAGCATTTT. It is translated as CASSKSGETNSNQPQHF.

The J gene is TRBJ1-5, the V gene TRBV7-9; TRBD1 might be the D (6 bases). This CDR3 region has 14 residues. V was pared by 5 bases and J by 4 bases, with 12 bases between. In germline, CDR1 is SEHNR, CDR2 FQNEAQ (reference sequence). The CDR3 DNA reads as TGTGCCAGCAGCCCGGACAGTCTGAATCAGCCCCAGCATTTT. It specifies CASSPDSLNQPQHF.

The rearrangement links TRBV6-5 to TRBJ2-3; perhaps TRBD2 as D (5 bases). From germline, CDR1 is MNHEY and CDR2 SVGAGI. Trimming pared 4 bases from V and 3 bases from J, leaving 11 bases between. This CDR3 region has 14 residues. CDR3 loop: CASSLTTITDTQYF. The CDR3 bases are TGTGCCAGCAGTTTAACGACTATTACAGATACGCAGTATTTT.

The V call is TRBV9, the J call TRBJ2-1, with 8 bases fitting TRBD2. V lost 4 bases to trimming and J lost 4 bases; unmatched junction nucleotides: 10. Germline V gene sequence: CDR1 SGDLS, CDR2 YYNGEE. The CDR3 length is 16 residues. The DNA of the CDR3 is TGTGCCAGCAGCTTTATCACTAGCGGAGGATACAATGAGCAGTTCTTC. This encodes CASSFITSGGYNEQFF.

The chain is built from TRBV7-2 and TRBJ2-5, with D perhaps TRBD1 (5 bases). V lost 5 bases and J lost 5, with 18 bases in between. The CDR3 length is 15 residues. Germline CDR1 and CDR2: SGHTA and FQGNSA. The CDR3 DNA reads TGTGCCAGCAGCCAAACTTGGGGCGCATGGGAGACCCAGTACTTC. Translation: CASSQTWGAWETQYF. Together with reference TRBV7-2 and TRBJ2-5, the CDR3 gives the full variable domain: GAGVSQSPSNKVTEKGKDVELRCDPISGHTALYWYRQSLGQGLEFLIYFQGNSAPDKSGLPSDRFSAERTGGSVSTLTIQRTQQEDSAVYLCASSQTWGAWETQYFGPGTRLLVL.

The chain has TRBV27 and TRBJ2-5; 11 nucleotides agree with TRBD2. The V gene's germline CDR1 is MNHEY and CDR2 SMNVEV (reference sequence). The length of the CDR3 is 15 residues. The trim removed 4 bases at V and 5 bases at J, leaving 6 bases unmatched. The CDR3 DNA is TGTGCCAGCAGTTCACCTAGCGGGGGGCTGGAGACCCAGTACTTC. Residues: CASSSPSGGLETQYF.

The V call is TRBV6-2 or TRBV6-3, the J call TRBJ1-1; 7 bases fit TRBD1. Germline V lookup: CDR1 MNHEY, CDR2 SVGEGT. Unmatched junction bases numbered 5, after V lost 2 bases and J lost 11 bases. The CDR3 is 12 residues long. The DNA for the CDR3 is TGTGCCAGCAGTTACGAGGGGGCACGGGCTTTCTTT. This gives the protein CASSYEGARAFF.

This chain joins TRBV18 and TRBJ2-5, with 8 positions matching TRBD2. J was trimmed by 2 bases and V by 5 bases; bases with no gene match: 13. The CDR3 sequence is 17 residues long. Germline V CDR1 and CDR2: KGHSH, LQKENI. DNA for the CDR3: TGTGCCAGCTCATCCCGGGGGGGGACCGACTTTCAAGAGACCCAGTACTTC. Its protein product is CASSSRGGTDFQETQYF. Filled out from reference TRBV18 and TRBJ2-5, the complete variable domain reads NAGVMQNPRHLVRRRGQEARLRCSPMKGHSHVYWYRQLPEEGLKFMVYLQKENIIDESGMPKERFSAEFPKEGPSILRIQQVVRGDSAAYFCASSSRGGTDFQETQYFGPGTRLLVL.